The rows below give T cell receptor beta chains drawn from one sample of a study of multiple sclerosis patients with progressive multifocal leukoencephalopathy. Measured with immunoSEQ multiplex PCR; TCRdb has only the in-frame clones, and not every one. The data show fewer than 40,000 clones, 75% to 90% seen once. Input material: PBMCs. These TCRs come from a human donor with multiple sclerosis. Each CDR3 is given with its conserved first and last residue. A D gene is named only where the DNA matches it firmly. Expanded clones are given a class, and other clones once, few, many or no size at all.

abundance	d_gene	len	v_gene	j_gene	CDR3nt	CDR3aa
.	TRBD2	15	TRBV7-2	TRBJ2-1	TGTGCCAGCAGCTTAGAGGCGGGAGGGTTTCATGAGCAGTTCTTC	CASSLEAGGFHEQFF
.	.	14	TRBV27	TRBJ2-1	TGTGCCAGCAGTACCGGGACGGCCAACAATGAGCAGTTCTTC	CASSTGTANNEQFF
.	.	15	TRBV7-2	TRBJ1-1	TGTGCCAGCAGCTTAGTGGGCCCTAAGAACACTGAAGCTTTCTTT	CASSLVGPKNTEAFF
.	TRBD2	14	TRBV27	TRBJ2-3	TGTGCCAGCAGGTACCTAGCGGGCACAGATACGCAGTATTTT	CASRYLAGTDTQYF
once	TRBD1	19	TRBV5-4	TRBJ1-1	TGTGCCAGCAGCAAGGGACAGGGGAGGTGGGTGGACGTAAACACTGAAGCTTTCTTT	CASSKGQGRWVDVNTEAFF
.	TRBD1	14	TRBV19	TRBJ2-7	TGTGCCAGTACCAAAGGGACAGGGGGGTACGAGCAGTACTTC	CASTKGTGGYEQYF
.	TRBD2	19	TRBV18	TRBJ2-7	TGTGCCAGCTCACTTCTCGTAGGGGGAAATAGCGGGAGTTCCTACGAGCAGTACTTC	CASSLLVGGNSGSSYEQYF
.	.	14	TRBV28	TRBJ1-2	TGTGCCAGCAGCCCGCTCAACAGTGCCTATGGCTACACCTTC	CASSPLNSAYGYTF
.	.	16	TRBV9	TRBJ2-1	TGTGCCAGCAGCGTACTAGGGACTCCTTCCTACAATGAGCAGTTCTTC	CASSVLGTPSYNEQFF
.	TRBD1	14	TRBV7-2	TRBJ1-2	TGTGCCAGCAGCTCGGACAGGGGGACGCCCGGCTACACCTTC	CASSSDRGTPGYTF
.	TRBD2	14	TRBV28	TRBJ2-7	TGTGCCAGCAGTATCCCAGCGGGAGTCTACGAGCAGTACTTC	CASSIPAGVYEQYF
.	.	15	TRBV6-5	TRBJ2-3	TGTGCCAGCAGTGGGGGACACCGGAGAGAGGATACGCAGTATTTT	CASSGGHRREDTQYF
.	.	14	TRBV9	TRBJ2-7	TGTGCCAGCAGCGTAGGAGCCGCAGCCTACGAGCAGTACTTC	CASSVGAAAYEQYF
.	TRBD2	14	TRBV5-1	TRBJ2-1	TGCGCCAGCAGCACTACTAGCGGAAACAATGAGCAGTTCTTC	CASSTTSGNNEQFF
once	.	14	TRBV2	TRBJ1-1	TGTGCCAGCAGCTACTCTCCGGGACCCACTGAAGCTTTCTTT	CASSYSPGPTEAFF
.	TRBD1	17	TRBV7-9	TRBJ1-3	TGTGCCAGCAGCACTAGCGGACAGGGGAGCTCTGGAAACACCATATATTTT	CASSTSGQGSSGNTIYF
.	.	14	TRBV27	TRBJ2-5	TGTGCCAGCAGTTCCAATACCCCTCCAGAGACCCAGTACTTC	CASSSNTPPETQYF
.	TRBD2	14	TRBV28	TRBJ2-7	TGTGCCAGCAGTCCGGGACTAGCGGGAGGTGAGCAGTACTTC	CASSPGLAGGEQYF
.	.	14	TRBV6-5	TRBJ2-5	TGTGCCAGCAGTTACTCCCAGGCCCGGGAGACCCAGTACTTC	CASSYSQARETQYF
.	TRBD1	13	TRBV10-3	TRBJ1-2	TGTGCCATCTCGACAGGGATTGGTTATGGCTACACCTTC	CAISTGIGYGYTF
.	TRBD2	17	TRBV5-1	TRBJ2-1	TGCGCCAGCAGCTTCCCAAGGACTAGCGGGAGTGGAGGTGAGCAGTTCTTC	CASSFPRTSGSGGEQFF
.	TRBD2	15	TRBV10-3	TRBJ2-1	TGTGCCATCAGTGGTGCTAGCGGGAGCCTAGGTGAGCAGTTCTTC	CAISGASGSLGEQFF
.	TRBD2	15	TRBV10-3	TRBJ2-1	TGTGCCATAGGGGACCTCGGGAGGATGGGCAATGAGCAGTTCTTC	CAIGDLGRMGNEQFF
.	TRBD2	18	TRBV10-3	TRBJ2-1	TGTGCCATCAGGGGAAGACTAGCGGGAGGGCACAATGGAGGTGAGCAGTTCTTC	CAIRGRLAGGHNGGEQFF
.	.	15	TRBV6-1	TRBJ2-7	TGTGCCAGCAGCCGCGGGCAGGGGGGAACCTACGAGCAGTACTTC	CASSRGQGGTYEQYF
.	.	15	TRBV28	TRBJ1-5	TGTGCCAGCAGTTTATTGTGGGGTAGCAATCAGCCCCAGCATTTT	CASSLLWGSNQPQHF
.	TRBD1	16	TRBV5-1	TRBJ2-2	TGCGCCAGCAGGGTATCCGGGACAGGAGACACCGGGGAGCTGTTTTTT	CASRVSGTGDTGELFF
.	TRBD1	14	TRBV28	TRBJ2-7	TGTGCCAGCAGTACCTTCGACAGGGGTGGCGAGCAGTACTTC	CASSTFDRGGEQYF
.	TRBD2	16	TRBV4-3	TRBJ2-2	TGCGCCAGCAGCCAAGAGTTGCGGGAGAGCACCGGGGAGCTGTTTTTT	CASSQELRESTGELFF
.	.	13	TRBV7-2	TRBJ1-2	TGTGCCAGCAGCTTCGAGAGGGGCTATGGCTACACCTTC	CASSFERGYGYTF
.	TRBD1	15	TRBV6-6	TRBJ1-1	TGTGCCAGCAGTGGTCGGACAGGCGGTGGCACTGAAGCTTTCTTT	CASSGRTGGGTEAFF
.	.	14	TRBV5-5	TRBJ2-7	TGTGCCAGCACCCCCCGGCAGGGAGTCTACGAGCAGTACTTC	CASTPRQGVYEQYF
.	TRBD2	18	TRBV9	TRBJ2-1	TGTGCCAGCAGGGGGACCGGGACTAGCGGGGATTCCTACAATGAGCAGTTCTTC	CASRGTGTSGDSYNEQFF
.	.	13	TRBV30	TRBJ2-1	TGTGCCTGGAGTGTGGCGGGGCCCGTCAAGCAGTTCTTC	CAWSVAGPVKQFF
.	TRBD1	14	TRBV6-5	TRBJ1-4	TGTGCCAGCAGGTACAGGGGGGAACGTGAAAAACTGTTTTTT	CASRYRGEREKLFF
.	TRBD2	16	TRBV27	TRBJ2-2	TGTGCCAGCAGTTTAGGCGGCGCGGGAGTGGCCGGGGAGCTGTTTTTT	CASSLGGAGVAGELFF
.	TRBD1	14	TRBV5-1	TRBJ1-4	TGCGCCAGCAGCACCGGGACAGCTAATGAAAAACTGTTTTTT	CASSTGTANEKLFF